The entry below gives a single T cell receptor beta chain sequence along with its context. What it recognizes is unknown. This CDR3 has 18 residues. This record belongs to a study of T-cell memory formation after mild COVID-19. Overall study findings and caveats: Specificity for SARS-CoV-2 was not confirmed among the second-wave clones peaking on day 37. The pre-infection memory compartment contained some responding clones, suggesting cross-reactive memory joined.

After 5'RACE with constant-segment primers, TCR alpha and TCR beta cDNA libraries carrying sample barcodes and UMIs were obtained. TCRdb processed the 5' RACE reads anew with MiXCR; each CDR3 protein has one entry. In the table there are 150,000 to 200,000 distinct CDR3 sequences, roughly 28% of which are singletons. The rearrangement joins TRBV21-1 to TRBJ2-3; the tabulated D call, TRBD1, remains unverified against the DNA. TRBV21-1 is deemed a pseudogene. The specimen sequenced was PBMCs or a T cell subset sorted from them (not recorded which). The TCR sequence derives from an adult woman who had mild COVID-19 (a few samples of this study predate the infection). Cell type and time point are not known. The CDR3 spells CASTLPNAGTPSTDTQYF. CDR3 nucleotide sequence: TGTGCCAGCACACTTCCAAATGCCGGGACGCCTAGCACAGATACGCAGTATTTT.